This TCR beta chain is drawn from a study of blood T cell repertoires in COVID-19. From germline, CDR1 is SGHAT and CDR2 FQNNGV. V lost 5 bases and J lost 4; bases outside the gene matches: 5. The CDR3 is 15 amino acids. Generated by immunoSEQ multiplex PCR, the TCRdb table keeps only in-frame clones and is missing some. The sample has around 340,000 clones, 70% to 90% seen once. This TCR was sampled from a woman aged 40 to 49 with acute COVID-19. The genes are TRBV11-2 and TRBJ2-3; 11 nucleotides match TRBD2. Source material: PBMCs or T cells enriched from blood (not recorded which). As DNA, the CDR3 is TGTGCCAGCAGCGCGGCGGGACTAGCGGCAGATACGCAGTATTTT. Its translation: CASSAAGLAADTQYF. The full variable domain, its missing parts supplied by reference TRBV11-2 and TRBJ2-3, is EAGVAQSPRYKIIEKRQSVAFWCNPISGHATLYWYQQILGQGPKLLIQFQNNGVVDDSQLPKDRFSAERLKGVDSTLKIQPAKLEDSAVYLCASSAAGLAADTQYFGPGTRLTVL.